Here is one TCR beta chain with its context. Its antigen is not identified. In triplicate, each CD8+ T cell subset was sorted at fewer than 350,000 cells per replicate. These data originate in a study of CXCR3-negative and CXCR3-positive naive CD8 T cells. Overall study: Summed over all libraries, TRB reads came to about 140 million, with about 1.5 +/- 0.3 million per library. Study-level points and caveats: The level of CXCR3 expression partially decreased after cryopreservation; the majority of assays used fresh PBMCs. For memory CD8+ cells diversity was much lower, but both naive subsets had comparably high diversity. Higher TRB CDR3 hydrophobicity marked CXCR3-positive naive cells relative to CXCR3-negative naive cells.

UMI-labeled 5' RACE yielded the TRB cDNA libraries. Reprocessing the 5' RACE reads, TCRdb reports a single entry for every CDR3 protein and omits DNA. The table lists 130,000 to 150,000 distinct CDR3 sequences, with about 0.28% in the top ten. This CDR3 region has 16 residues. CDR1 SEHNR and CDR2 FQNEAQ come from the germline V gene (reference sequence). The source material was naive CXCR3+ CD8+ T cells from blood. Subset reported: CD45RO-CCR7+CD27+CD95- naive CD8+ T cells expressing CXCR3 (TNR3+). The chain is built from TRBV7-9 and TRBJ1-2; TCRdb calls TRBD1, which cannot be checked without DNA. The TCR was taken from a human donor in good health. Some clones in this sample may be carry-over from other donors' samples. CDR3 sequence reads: CASSPLVEGVGYGYTF.